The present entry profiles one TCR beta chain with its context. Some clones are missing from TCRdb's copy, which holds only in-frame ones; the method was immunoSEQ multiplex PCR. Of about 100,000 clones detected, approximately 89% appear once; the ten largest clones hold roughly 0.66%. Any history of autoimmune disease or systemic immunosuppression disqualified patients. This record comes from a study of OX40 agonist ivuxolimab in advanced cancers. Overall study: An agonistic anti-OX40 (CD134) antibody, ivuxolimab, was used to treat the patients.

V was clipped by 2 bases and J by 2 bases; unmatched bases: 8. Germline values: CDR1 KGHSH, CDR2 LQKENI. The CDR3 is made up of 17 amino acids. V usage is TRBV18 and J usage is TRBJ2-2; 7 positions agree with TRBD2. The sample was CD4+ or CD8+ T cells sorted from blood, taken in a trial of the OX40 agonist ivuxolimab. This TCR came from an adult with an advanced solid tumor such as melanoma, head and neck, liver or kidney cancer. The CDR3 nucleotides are TGTGCCAGCTCACCAGGGATCGGGACTATTAACACCGGGGAGCTGTTTTTT. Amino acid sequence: CASSPGIGTINTGELFF.